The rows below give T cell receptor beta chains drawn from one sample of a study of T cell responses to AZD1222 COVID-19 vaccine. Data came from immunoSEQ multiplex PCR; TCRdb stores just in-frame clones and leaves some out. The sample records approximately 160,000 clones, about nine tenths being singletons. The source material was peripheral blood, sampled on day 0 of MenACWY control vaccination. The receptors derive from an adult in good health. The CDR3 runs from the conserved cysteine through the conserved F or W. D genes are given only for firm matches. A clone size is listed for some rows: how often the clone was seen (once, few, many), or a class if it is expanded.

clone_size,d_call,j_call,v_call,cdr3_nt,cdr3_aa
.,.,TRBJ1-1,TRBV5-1,TGCGCCAGCAGCTTACAGGGTACGGGCGACACTGAAGCTTTCTTT,CASSLQGTGDTEAFF
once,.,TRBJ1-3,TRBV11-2,TGTGCCAGCAGCTTAGGGCGAACTGGAAACACCATATATTTT,CASSLGRTGNTIYF
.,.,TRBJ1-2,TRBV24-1,TGTGCCACCAGTGATTTCGGAGGGCTCGGCTACACCTTC,CATSDFGGLGYTF
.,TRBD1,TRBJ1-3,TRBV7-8,TGTGCCAGCAGCAGACAGGGATCAGGAAACACCATATATTTT,CASSRQGSGNTIYF
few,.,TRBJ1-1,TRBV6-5,TGTGCCAGCAGTTCCATGAACACTGAAGCTTTCTTT,CASSSMNTEAFF
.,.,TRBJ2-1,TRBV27,TGTGCCAGCAGTTTTAAGGACCCGGGTAATGAGCAGTTCTTC,CASSFKDPGNEQFF
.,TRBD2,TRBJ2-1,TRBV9,TGTGCCAGCAGCGTTAGCGGGGGGCCCTACAATGAGCAGTTCTTC,CASSVSGGPYNEQFF
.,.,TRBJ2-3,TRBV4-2,TGTGCCAGCAGCCAAGTGGAGGGAACAGATACGCAGTATTTT,CASSQVEGTDTQYF
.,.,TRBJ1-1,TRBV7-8,TGTGCCAGCAGCCGAGAGGCTCGAGCGAACACTGAAGCTTTCTTT,CASSREARANTEAFF
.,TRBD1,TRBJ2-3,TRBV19,TGTGCCAGTAGTACAGGGGGCGCATTTGGGGACACAGATACGCAGTATTTT,CASSTGGAFGDTDTQYF
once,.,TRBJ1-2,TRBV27,TGTGCCAGCAGTTTAACAGAAAACTATGGCTACACCTTC,CASSLTENYGYTF
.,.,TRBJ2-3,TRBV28,TGTGCCAGCAGTGCCGGGGCCCCGGATACGCAGTATTTT,CASSAGAPDTQYF
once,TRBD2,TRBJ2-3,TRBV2,TGTGCCAGCAGCGACCCCCCTAGCGGGAGGGCCACAGATACGCAGTATTTT,CASSDPPSGRATDTQYF
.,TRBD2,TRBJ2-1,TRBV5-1,TGCGCCAGCAGCTTGATCCTGGGGGGGTACAATGAGCAGTTCTTC,CASSLILGGYNEQFF
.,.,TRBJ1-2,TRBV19,TGTGCCAGTATTAAGGGGGAAGGAGGCTACACCTTC,CASIKGEGGYTF
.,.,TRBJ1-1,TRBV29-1,TGCAGCGCCGTTAAGAGTACTGAAGCTTTCTTT,CSAVKSTEAFF
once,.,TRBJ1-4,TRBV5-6,TGTGCCAGCGTACACAGTGCAACTAATGAAAAACTGTTTTTT,CASVHSATNEKLFF
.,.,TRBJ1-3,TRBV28,TGTGCCAGCATCCCCCCGGTGACCTCTGGAAACACCATATATTTT,CASIPPVTSGNTIYF
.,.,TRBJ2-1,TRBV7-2,TGTGCCAGCAGCTGGAACAGGGTCAATGAGCAGTTCTTC,CASSWNRVNEQFF
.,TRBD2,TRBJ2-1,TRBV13,TGTGCCAGCAGCCACAACAGACTAGCTGTTGAGCAGTTCTTC,CASSHNRLAVEQFF
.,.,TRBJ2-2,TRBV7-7,TGTGCTAGCAGCTCATCCGGGGTCAACACCGGGGAGCTGTTTTTT,CASSSSGVNTGELFF
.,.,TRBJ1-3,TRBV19,TGTGCCAGTAGTATCTTAAGAGCGAGCTCTGGAAACACCATATATTTT,CASSILRASSGNTIYF
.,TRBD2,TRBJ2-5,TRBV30,TGTGCCTGGCGCGGGGGAAAGACCCAGTACTTC,CAWRGGKTQYF
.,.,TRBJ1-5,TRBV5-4,TGTGCCAGCAGCTTGCAGGGCAGTCTCAATCAGCCCCAGCATTTT,CASSLQGSLNQPQHF
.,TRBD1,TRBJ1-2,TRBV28,TGTGCCAGCACCGCTGGACAGGGGGCTGTCCGCTACACCTTC,CASTAGQGAVRYTF
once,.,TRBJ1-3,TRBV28,TGTGCCAGCAGTTTAGGCGGACACCTGAGCTCTGGAAACACCATATATTTT,CASSLGGHLSSGNTIYF
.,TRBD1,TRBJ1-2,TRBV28,TGTGCCAGCAGTTCCACACAGGGGAGCTATGGCTACACCTTC,CASSSTQGSYGYTF
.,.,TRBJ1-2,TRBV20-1,TGCAGTGAGACGGACTATGGCTACACCTTC,CSETDYGYTF
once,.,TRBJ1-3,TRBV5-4,TGTGCCAGCAGCTTGGCCGGGGGAAACACCATATATTTT,CASSLAGGNTIYF
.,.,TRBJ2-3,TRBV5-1,TGCGCCAGCAGCCAAGGAGGGGACCCTGGTCAAAATACGCAGTATTTT,CASSQGGDPGQNTQYF
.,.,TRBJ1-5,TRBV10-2,TGCGCCAGCAGTGAGGGGGTTTTCGCCCAGCATTTT,CASSEGVFAQHF
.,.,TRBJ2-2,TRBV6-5,TGTGCCAGCAAAGGGAGCGGGGAGCTGTTTTTT,CASKGSGELFF
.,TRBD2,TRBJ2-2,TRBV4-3,TGCGCCAGCAGCCAAGATTGGACTAGCGAGAACACCGGGGAGCTGTTTTTT,CASSQDWTSENTGELFF
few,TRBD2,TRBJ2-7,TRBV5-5,TGTGCCAGCAGCTTGGCCAACGGACTAGCGGGAGCAGGGACCTACGAGCAGTACTTC,CASSLANGLAGAGTYEQYF
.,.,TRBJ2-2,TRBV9,TGTGCCAGCAGCGTCCCAGGAGTTACCGGGGAGCTGTTTTTT,CASSVPGVTGELFF